This T cell receptor beta chain was recovered during a study of T cell responses to AZD1222 COVID-19 vaccine. Findings and caveats of the study: Baseline serostatus was positive in only 5 to 7 AZD1222 recipients. The donor cohort was predominantly white British with a female majority, and clonal diversity may have been underestimated.

This CDR3 region has 10 residues. Looked up from germline, CDR1 is MNHNY and CDR2 is SVGAGI (reference sequence). The V and J ends lost 8 bases and 7 bases respectively, with 5 bases between them. TCRdb's copy holds only in-frame clones and misses some; the assay was immunoSEQ multiplex PCR. The data hold about 180,000 clones, with roughly 94% observed a single time. About this clone itself: Its target is unknown.

The sample was peripheral blood, taken 28 days after the second AZD1222 dose. The rearrangement uses TRBV6-6 and TRBJ2-2, with D hard to call. This sequence was found in an adult who received the AZD1222 COVID-19 vaccine. The CDR3: CASEDGELFF. The CDR3 nucleotides are TGTGCCAGCGAAGACGGGGAGCTGTTTTTT.